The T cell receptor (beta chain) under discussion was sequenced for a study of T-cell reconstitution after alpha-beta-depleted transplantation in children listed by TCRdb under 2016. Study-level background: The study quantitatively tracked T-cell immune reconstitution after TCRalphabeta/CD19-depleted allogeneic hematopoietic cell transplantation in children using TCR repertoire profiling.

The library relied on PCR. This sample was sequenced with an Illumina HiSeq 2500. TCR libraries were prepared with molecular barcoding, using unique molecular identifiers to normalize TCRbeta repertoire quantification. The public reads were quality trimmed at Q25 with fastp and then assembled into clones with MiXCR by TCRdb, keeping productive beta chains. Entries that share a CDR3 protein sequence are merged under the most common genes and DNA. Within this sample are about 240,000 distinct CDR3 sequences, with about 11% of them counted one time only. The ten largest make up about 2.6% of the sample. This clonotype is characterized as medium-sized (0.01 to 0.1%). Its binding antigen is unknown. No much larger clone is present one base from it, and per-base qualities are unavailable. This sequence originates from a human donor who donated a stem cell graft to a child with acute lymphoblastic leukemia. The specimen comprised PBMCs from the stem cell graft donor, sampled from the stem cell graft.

The nucleotides are TGCAGTGCTCAAGACCAAGAGACCCAGTACTTC. It specifies CSAQDQETQYF. The V and J segments used are TRBV20-1 and TRBJ2-5, with the identity of the D gene unclear. Per the germline V gene (reference sequence), DFQATT is the CDR1 and SNEGSKA is the CDR2. V lost 5 bases and J lost 0 bases; the stretch between them is 4 bases long. Including the terminal cysteine and phenylalanine, the CDR3 comprises 11 residues. Only CDR3 DNA is held: 33 bases, read in frame from base 1.